The 24 T cell receptor beta chains below come from one sample, sequenced in a study of radiation and T cells in renal cell carcinoma. Assay used: immunoSEQ multiplex PCR; TCRdb lists only in-frame clones, some missing. The sample yields under 65,000 clones, over 70% seen once. The sample's time point: baseline pretreatment blood. The treatment: 15 Gy SBRT to primary tumor, nephrectomy 4 weeks later. Here the sequenced sample was blood, taken from a patient whose treatment included radiotherapy and nephrectomy. The source is a man in his 60s with renal cell carcinoma.

This clone was counted between two and nine times. V gene TRBV11-2 combines with J gene TRBJ2-7; D unresolved. The V end lost 5 bases, the J end lost 3 bases, and 8 bases lay between the germline ends. The CDR3 has 12 amino acids. Per germline, CDR1 SGHAT and CDR2 FQNNGV. CDR3 bases: TGTGCCAGCAGCCAAGTGGTCTACGAGCAGTACGTC. Amino acids: CASSQVVYEQYV.

This clone has more than one count but fewer than ten. Written as DNA, the CDR3 is TGCGCCAGCAGCCAAGGGATTGGCTTGAACACTGAAGCTTTCTTT. It yields the protein CASSQGIGLNTEAFF. The chain combines TRBV4-3 with TRBJ1-1, with D unclear. Trimming cost V 1 base and J 0 bases, with 9 bases left between them. The CDR3 extends over 15 amino acids. CDR1 LGHNA and CDR2 YSLEER come from the germline V gene.

This chain's CDR3 is CASSSSGIEQFF. In DNA, the CDR3 is TGTGCCAGCAGCTCCTCAGGGATAGAGCAGTTCTTC. The J gene is TRBJ2-1, the V gene TRBV11-3; tentatively, D is TRBD1 (5 bases). The V end was cut by 4 bases, the J end by 10 bases, with 11 bases between. CDR1 and CDR2 (germline): SGHNT, YENEEA. This CDR3 contains 12 residues. The whole variable domain, remainder taken from reference TRBV11-3 and TRBJ2-1, is EAGVVQSPRYKIIEKKQPVAFWCNPISGHNTLYWYLQNLGQGPELLIRYENEEAVDDSQLPKDRFSAERLKGVDSTLKIQPAELGDSAVYLCASSSSGIEQFFGPGTRLTVL.

The chain is built from TRBV27 and TRBJ2-7; TRBD1 might be the D (6 bases). The CDR3 totals 16 residues. Germline V lookup: CDR1 MNHEY, CDR2 SMNVEV (reference sequence). V lost 5 bases, J lost 0 bases, and 17 bases lay in between. CDR3 residues: CASSPYRQDNSYEQYV. The DNA for the CDR3 is TGTGCCAGCAGTCCGTATCGACAGGATAACTCCTACGAGCAGTACGTC.

The CDR3 coding sequence is TGCAGCGCTGCCCAGGGGGGAAACACTGAAGCTTTCTTT. This gives the protein CSAAQGGNTEAFF. The chain joins TRBV29-1 to TRBJ1-1; 7 bases line up with TRBD1. The CDR3 has 13 amino acids. Trimming removed 7 bases from V and 2 bases from J; junction bases left unmatched: 7. Germline V gives CDR1 SQVTM, CDR2 ANQGSEA.

The chain employs TRBV11-2 and TRBJ2-2; tentatively, D is TRBD1 or TRBD2 (6 bases each). Germline values: CDR1 SGHAT, CDR2 FQNNGV. There are 15 residues in the CDR3. With 5 bases removed from V and 6 bases from J, the gap between germline ends came to 16 bases. CDR3 in DNA: TGTGCCAGCAGCCCCGAGAGGGGGGAGGCCGGGGAGCTGTTTTTT. As protein: CASSPERGEAGELFF.

The chain joins TRBV27 to TRBJ1-5; 7 positions agree with TRBD1. The V segment lost 7 bases and the J segment 4 bases; nucleotides outside the gene matches: 10. This CDR3 is 15 amino acids long. In germline, CDR1 is MNHEY, CDR2 SMNVEV (reference sequence). The CDR3 spells CASTARDSGNQPQHF. The CDR3 DNA follows: TGTGCCAGCACCGCTCGGGACAGTGGGAATCAGCCCCAGCATTTT.

The J gene is TRBJ1-1, the V gene TRBV11-3; TRBD1 matches at 7 bases. The CDR3 sequence is 13 residues long. Germline V CDR1 and CDR2: SGHNT, YENEEA. V gave up 0 bases and J gave up 7 bases; unmatched junction bases: 2. The CDR3 nucleotides read TGTGCCAGCAGCTTAGACCGGGACAGTGAAGCTTTCTTT. Protein sequence: CASSLDRDSEAFF.

This clone was detected once. This chain connects TRBV30 to TRBJ2-6; D gene uncertain. The germline V and J ends were trimmed by 0 bases and 2 bases, with 5 bases remaining between them. The CDR3 extends over 14 amino acids. Germline V gene data show CDR1 as GTSNPN and CDR2 as SVGIG (reference sequence). The CDR3 nucleotides read TGTGCCTGGAGTGTAAGGGCTGGGGCCAACGTCCTGACTTTC. This sequence encodes CAWSVRAGANVLTF. Full variable domain (outside the CDR3, taken from reference TRBV30 and TRBJ2-6): SQTIHQWPATLVQPVGSPLSLECTVEGTSNPNLYWYRQAAGRGLQLLFYSVGIGQISSEVPQNLSASRPQDRQFILSSKKLLLSDSGFYLCAWSVRAGANVLTFGAGSRLTVL.

This clone was counted a few times. The chain couples TRBV14 to TRBJ2-5; 10 nucleotides match TRBD1. The CDR3 has 13 residues. After removal of 4 bases from V and 5 bases from J, the junction contained 1 base not matched to a gene. Germline lookup yields CDR1 SGHDN and CDR2 FVKESK. CDR3: CASSRQGAETQYF. The CDR3 DNA reads as TGTGCCAGCAGCCGACAGGGGGCCGAGACCCAGTACTTC.

This clone showed up just a few times. The rearrangement uses TRBV19 and TRBJ1-6; tentative D call: TRBD1 (5 bases). Germline CDR1 and CDR2: LNHDA and SQIVND (reference sequence). The CDR3 runs 15 residues. V shed 3 bases and J shed 5 bases, with 11 bases lying between them. The CDR3 loop reads CASSMEGLNNSPLHF. CDR3 sequence (DNA): TGTGCCAGTAGTATGGAGGGACTGAATAATTCACCCCTCCACTTT.

About this clone: The sample carries other DNA sequences with the same CDR3. The J gene is TRBJ1-5, the V gene TRBV5-6, with 7 positions matching TRBD1. With V trimmed by 0 bases and J by 1 base, 1 base remained unmatched. The CDR3 spans 15 residues. Germline values: CDR1 SGHDT, CDR2 YYEEEE. CDR3 nucleotide sequence: TGTGCCAGCAGCTTGGCAGGGGGAAGCAATCAGCCCCAGCATTTT. Its protein product is CASSLAGGSNQPQHF.

The chain uses TRBV11-2 and TRBJ1-1; TRBD1 matches at 8 bases. The V and J ends lost 6 bases and 5 bases, in that order; junction bases with no gene match: 8. CDR3 length: 14 residues. Germline V CDR1 and CDR2: SGHAT, FQNNGV. CDR3 loop: CASSRQGRFTEAFF. DNA of the CDR3: TGTGCCAGCAGTCGACAGGGGAGGTTTACTGAAGCTTTCTTT.

The chain combines TRBV9 with TRBJ2-6, with TRBD2 identical over 9 bases. The CDR3 loop spans 18 amino acids. CDR1 is SGDLS and CDR2 is YYNGEE in the germline V gene. The ends lost 4 bases at V and 0 bases at J; junction bases unmatched: 8. CDR3 region: CASSPRLAESSGANVLTF. The CDR3 DNA reads as TGTGCCAGCAGCCCAAGACTAGCGGAGAGCTCTGGGGCCAACGTCCTGACTTTC.

The CDR3 bases are TGTGCCAGCAGCTGCCCGGGACAGTTTAATAGCAATCAGCCCCAGCATTTT. Its translation: CASSCPGQFNSNQPQHF. The chain employs TRBV7-4 and TRBJ1-5; 7 positions agree with TRBD1. The ends lost 4 bases at V and 0 bases at J; junction bases unmatched: 9. This CDR3 is 17 amino acids long. From germline, CDR1 is SGHVT and CDR2 SQSDAQ.

DNA for the CDR3: TGCGCCAGCAGCCAGGATTCAGTGGGACGGCAGAACACTGAAGCTTTCTTT. Amino acid sequence: CASSQDSVGRQNTEAFF. The chain links TRBV4-1 to TRBJ1-1; D may be TRBD1 (5 bases). V was trimmed by 3 bases and J by 1 base, leaving 18 bases between them. CDR1 and CDR2 (germline): MGHRA, YSYEKL. The CDR3 contains 17 residues.

The V and J genes are TRBV7-9 and TRBJ1-1, with 7 bases lining up with TRBD1. Germline CDR1 SEHNR, CDR2 FQNEAQ (reference sequence). Trimming cost V 1 base and J 7 bases; bases outside gene matches: 6. The CDR3 sequence is 14 residues long. CDR3 loop: CASSLVEGADEAFF. CDR3 nucleotide sequence: TGTGCCAGCAGCTTAGTCGAGGGGGCGGATGAAGCTTTCTTT.

The chain has TRBV5-4 and TRBJ1-4; D unclear. Germline CDR1 and CDR2: SGHNT and YYREEE (reference sequence). V was shortened by 0 bases and J by 5 bases, with 11 bases between the two germline ends. This CDR3 spans 15 amino acids. Written as DNA, the CDR3 is TGTGCCAGCAGCTTGGTAGGGCAGGAGAATGAAAAACTGTTTTTT. Translation: CASSLVGQENEKLFF.

This chain connects TRBV11-2 to TRBJ2-5, with D unresolved. Germline CDR1 SGHAT, CDR2 FQNNGV. Trimming removed 0 bases from V and 5 bases from J, with 10 bases in between. This CDR3 has 14 amino acids. The CDR3 DNA reads as TGTGCCAGCAGCTTAGATCAGGTCGGCGAGACCCAGTACTTC. This gives the protein CASSLDQVGETQYF.

The chain recombines TRBV7-2 with TRBJ1-6; weak D call: TRBD1 (6 bases). Germline V lookup: CDR1 SGHTA, CDR2 FQGNSA. Trimming stripped 1 base from V and 6 bases from J, with 19 bases between. CDR3 size: 18 residues. DNA of the CDR3: TGTGCCAGCAGCTTAGAGGGGGGGGGACTTAACTCTAATTCACCCCTCCACTTT. Residues: CASSLEGGGLNSNSPLHF.

This chain connects TRBV19 to TRBJ1-5; the match to TRBD1 covers 10 bases. CDR3 size: 14 residues. V lost 5 bases, J lost 4 bases, and 2 bases stayed unmatched. Germline V gene lookup returns CDR1 LNHDA and CDR2 SQIVND (reference sequence). Here the CDR3 reads CASSGQGGNQPQHF. CDR3 coding DNA: TGTGCCAGTAGTGGACAGGGGGGTAATCAGCCCCAGCATTTT.

The chain employs TRBV7-9 and TRBJ1-6; 8 bases align to TRBD1. The germline V gene has CDR1 SEHNR and CDR2 FQNEAQ (reference sequence). J lost 0 bases, V lost 1 base, and 5 bases had no gene match. The CDR3 has 18 amino acids. CDR3 region: CASSLGLQGGSYNSPLHF. CDR3 nucleotides: TGTGCCAGCAGCTTAGGTTTACAGGGGGGCTCCTATAATTCACCCCTCCACTTT.

J is TRBJ2-7 and V is TRBV19; D not certain. The CDR3 is 14 amino acids. The germline CDR1 and CDR2 sequences are LNHDA and SQIVND (reference sequence). V lost 7 bases to trimming and J lost 5 bases, with 18 bases between them. CDR3 sequence reads: CASKRTVSSHEQYV. The CDR3 nucleotides are TGTGCCAGTAAGAGGACGGTATCTTCCCACGAGCAGTACGTC.

This sequence joins TRBV7-9 and TRBJ2-5; 7 nucleotides align to TRBD2. The V gene end was trimmed by 0 bases and the J gene end by 2 bases; junction bases not matched to a gene: 6. Per the germline V gene, CDR1 is SEHNR and CDR2 is FQNEAQ (reference sequence). The CDR3 runs to 16 residues. The CDR3 here is CASSLALLAAQETQYF. The DNA of the CDR3 is TGTGCCAGCAGCTTAGCGCTGCTAGCGGCGCAAGAGACCCAGTACTTC.